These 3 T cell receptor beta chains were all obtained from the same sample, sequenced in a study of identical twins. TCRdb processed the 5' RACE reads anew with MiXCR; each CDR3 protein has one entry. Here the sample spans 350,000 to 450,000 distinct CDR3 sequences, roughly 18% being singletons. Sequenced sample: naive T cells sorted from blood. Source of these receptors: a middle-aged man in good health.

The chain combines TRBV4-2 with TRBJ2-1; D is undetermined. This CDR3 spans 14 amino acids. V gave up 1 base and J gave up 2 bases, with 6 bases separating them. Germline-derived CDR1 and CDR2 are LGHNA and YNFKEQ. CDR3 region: CASSQVKTYNEQFF. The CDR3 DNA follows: TGTGCCAGCAGCCAAGTTAAGACCTACAATGAGCAGTTCTTC.

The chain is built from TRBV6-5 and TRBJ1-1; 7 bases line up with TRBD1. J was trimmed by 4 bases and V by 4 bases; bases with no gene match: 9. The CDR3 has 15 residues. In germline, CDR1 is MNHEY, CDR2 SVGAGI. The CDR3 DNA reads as TGTGCCAGCAGTTTCGTAAGGGGGCTGGTCACTGAAGCTTTCTTT. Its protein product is CASSFVRGLVTEAFF.

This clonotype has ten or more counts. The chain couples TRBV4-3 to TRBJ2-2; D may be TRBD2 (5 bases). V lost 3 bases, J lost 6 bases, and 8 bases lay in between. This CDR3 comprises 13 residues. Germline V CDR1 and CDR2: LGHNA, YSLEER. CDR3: CASSQEAAGELFF. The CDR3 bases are TGCGCCAGCAGCCAGGAGGCGGCCGGGGAGCTGTTTTTT.